This T cell receptor (beta chain) was observed in a study of blood T cell repertoires in COVID-19. Study background: There were acute and convalescent COVID-19 samples, and they came from the United States, Italy and Spain.

The study recruited people aged about 18 to 90 years across about two dozen US areas. Donors were grouped by their self-reported clinical history. CDR3 length equals 17 residues. The V segment lost 3 bases and the J segment 4 bases; nucleotides outside the gene matches: 13. Germline CDR1 reads PRHDT; CDR2 reads FYEKMQ (reference sequence). Original processing methods: Amplifying reference gene primers gave estimates of nucleated cell counts. Libraries were prepared by immunoSEQ multiplex PCR; TCRdb keeps only in-frame clonotypes and omits some of them. V, J and clone size are those of that table, while D and trimming were read from the DNA. The table lists approximately 250,000 clones, roughly 80% of them singletons, with around 4.1% in the top ten.

The chain uses TRBV13 and TRBJ2-3, with TRBD2 matching over 7 bases. The sequenced sample consisted of PBMCs or T cells enriched from blood (not recorded which). The clonotype originates from a man aged 25-45 years with acute COVID-19. CDR3 DNA: TGTGCCAGCAGCTTCGTCGGTATCGCGGGAGATTCAGATACGCAGTATTTT. Translation: CASSFVGIAGDSDTQYF. The full variable domain, with the rest looked up from reference TRBV13 and TRBJ2-3, is AAGVIQSPRHLIKEKRETATLKCYPIPRHDTVYWYQQGPGQDPQFLISFYEKMQSDKGSIPDRFSAQQFSDYHSELNMSSLELGDSALYFCASSFVGIAGDSDTQYFGPGTRLTVL.